The 10 T cell receptor beta chains presented below share a single source sample, sequenced in a study of shared clonotypes between healthy human individuals. Profiled with immunoSEQ multiplex PCR; TCRdb holds only in-frame clones, not every one. The sample includes some 2.3 million clones, 93% of them seen just once. The source material was naive CD4+ T cells from PBMCs. Subset meaning: CD45RA+ positively selected. The receptors shown here come from a man in his late teens or twenties in good health. Some clones in this sample may be carry-over from other donors' samples.

This clone was counted a single time. The genes are TRBV7-6 and TRBJ2-5; the match to TRBD2 covers 13 bases. This CDR3 has 15 amino acids. V shed 5 bases and J 4 bases; nucleotides not matched to a gene: 4. From germline, CDR1 is SGHVS and CDR2 FNYEAQ. The CDR3 coding sequence is TGTGCCAGCAGCCCGGGACTAGCGGGACGAGAGACCCAGTACTTC. It codes for CASSPGLAGRETQYF.

The chain employs TRBV4-3 and TRBJ2-5; TRBD1 matches at 10 bases. V shed 4 bases, J shed 5 bases, and the junction held 7 bases outside the gene matches. Germline CDR1 LGHNA, CDR2 YSLEER. The CDR3 sequence is 15 residues long. For the CDR3, the DNA is TGCGCCAGCAGCCGAGACAGGGGGCGCTTTGAGACCCAGTACTTC. Translated: CASSRDRGRFETQYF.

CDR3 loop: CASSIRSRDFPDTQYF. The CDR3 DNA reads TGTGCCAGCAGTATTCGATCGCGAGATTTCCCAGATACGCAGTATTTT. The chain has TRBV9 and TRBJ2-3; D is ambiguous. CDR1 SGDLS and CDR2 YYNGEE come from the germline V gene. The CDR3 is made up of 16 amino acids. V lost 5 bases and J lost 4, with 20 bases in between. Looking up the rest from reference TRBV9 and TRBJ2-3 gives the full variable domain: DSGVTQTPKHLITATGQRVTLRCSPRSGDLSVYWYQQSLDQGLQFLIQYYNGEERAKGNILERFSAQQFPDLHSELNLSSLELGDSALYFCASSIRSRDFPDTQYFGPGTRLTVL.

The CDR3 reads CASSLGSRATNEKLFF. In DNA form, the CDR3 reads TGCGCCAGCAGCTTGGGATCCAGGGCAACTAATGAAAAACTGTTTTTT. The chain employs TRBV5-1 and TRBJ1-4, with D possibly matching TRBD1 (5 bases). V was clipped by 0 bases and J by 0 bases, with 9 bases between them. Germline V gene lookup returns CDR1 SGHRS and CDR2 YFSETQ. The CDR3 contains 16 residues. Full variable domain (rest looked up from reference TRBV5-1 and TRBJ1-4): KAGVTQTPRYLIKTRGQQVTLSCSPISGHRSVSWYQQTPGQGLQFLFEYFSETQRNKGNFPGRFSGRQFSNSRSEMNVSTLELGDSALYLCASSLGSRATNEKLFFGSGTQLSVL.

The CDR3 loop reads CASSPVGGTLNSPLHF. Here the CDR3 DNA reads TGTGCCAGCTCACCCGTCGGGGGGACCCTTAATTCACCCCTCCACTTT. The V call is TRBV18, the J call TRBJ1-6; weak D call: TRBD1 (5 bases). This CDR3 spans 16 amino acids. Trimming removed 3 bases from V and 6 bases from J, with 15 bases in between. Germline CDR1 is KGHSH and CDR2 is LQKENI.

The chain combines TRBV19 with TRBJ2-3; TRBD2 agrees at 8 bases. Germline V gene lookup returns CDR1 LNHDA and CDR2 SQIVND (reference sequence). V was pared by 3 bases and J by 5 bases, with 7 bases of the junction left unmatched. This CDR3 is 15 amino acids long. For the CDR3, the DNA is TGTGCCAGTAGTATGGTTAGCGGGACGGGAGATACGCAGTATTTT. It yields the protein CASSMVSGTGDTQYF.

The chain couples TRBV5-1 to TRBJ2-7; 7 bases agree with TRBD1. Germline loops: CDR1 SGHRS, CDR2 YFSETQ. This CDR3 has 15 residues. The V and J ends lost 5 bases and 4 bases, in that order; junction bases with no gene match: 12. CDR3 loop: CASSPQGQSYYEQYF. The CDR3 nucleotides are TGCGCCAGCAGTCCCCAGGGACAGTCATATTACGAGCAGTACTTC.

This sequence joins TRBV18 and TRBJ2-7, with D tentatively TRBD1 or TRBD2 (7 bases each). Trimming took off 4 bases at V and 7 bases at J, with 35 bases between the two ends. CDR1 is KGHSH and CDR2 is LQKENI in the germline V gene. This CDR3 contains 20 residues. The CDR3: CASSLRPQGTQGRERREQYF. The CDR3 region has the DNA TGTGCCAGCTCACTACGGCCACAGGGGACCCAAGGGCGGGAGCGACGGGAGCAGTACTTC.

This rearrangement joins TRBV5-1 to TRBJ2-2; D remains unclear. The V end lost 3 bases, the J end lost 6 bases, and 18 bases lay between the germline ends. There are 16 residues in the CDR3. The germline CDR1 and CDR2 sequences are SGHRS and YFSETQ. The CDR3 region has the DNA TGCGCCAGCAGCTCCACCCCGGTAGTAGCCTCCGGGGAGCTGTTTTTT. It codes for CASSSTPVVASGELFF.

The chain recombines TRBV27 with TRBJ1-1; D is ambiguous. V lost 0 bases to trimming and J lost 0 bases, with 11 bases between them. Germline V gene sequence: CDR1 MNHEY, CDR2 SMNVEV (reference sequence). The CDR3 sequence is 16 residues long. CDR3 protein: CASSLSLFFVNTEAFF. DNA of the CDR3: TGTGCCAGCAGTTTATCTCTTTTTTTTGTGAACACTGAAGCTTTCTTT.